The rows below give T cell receptor beta chains drawn from one sample of a study of control samples from healthy donors and cancer patients. The table came from immunoSEQ multiplex PCR; TCRdb's copy has only in-frame clones and leaves some out. The table lists tens of thousands of clones, around 90% of them singletons. The sequenced material came from PBMCs. The receptor source for this set is a man aged 35-49 years with colorectal cancer. CDR3s include the opening cysteine and the closing phenylalanine or tryptophan. The D gene is left open where the match is weak. Size is omitted from some rows. Given values are once, few, many or a class for expanded clones.

size: -
J: TRBJ2-3
D: -
V: TRBV7-6
DNA: TGTGCCAGCAGCTTCCGCCTGGGGGTTGGGGATACGCAGTATTTT
CDR3: CASSFRLGVGDTQYF

size: -
J: TRBJ2-1
D: -
V: TRBV7-9
DNA: TGTGCCAGCAGCTTAACGACGGCCTACAATGAGCAGTTCTTC
CDR3: CASSLTTAYNEQFF

size: -
J: TRBJ2-7
D: TRBD2
V: TRBV30
DNA: TGTGCCTGGAGAGGGAGAGCGGGGATGGGCTACGAGCAGTACTTC
CDR3: CAWRGRAGMGYEQYF

size: -
J: TRBJ2-1
D: TRBD2
V: TRBV6-4
DNA: TGTGCCAGCAGTCGGGGACTAGTGGGACGTTACAATGAGCAGTTCTTC
CDR3: CASSRGLVGRYNEQFF

size: -
J: TRBJ1-3
D: -
V: TRBV19
DNA: TGTGCCGTGACGGGGCATACGTTCTCTGGAAACACCATATATTTT
CDR3: CAVTGHTFSGNTIYF

size: -
J: TRBJ1-1
D: -
V: TRBV11-2
DNA: TGTGCCAGCAGCTCGGACCGGCGGCGTGAAGCTTTCTTT
CDR3: CASSSDRRREAFF

size: -
J: TRBJ1-5
D: TRBD1
V: TRBV24-1
DNA: TGTGCCACCAGTGATAAATCAGGGGGAGACAATCAGCCCCAGCATTTT
CDR3: CATSDKSGGDNQPQHF

size: -
J: TRBJ1-1
D: -
V: TRBV11-1
DNA: TGTGCCAGCAGCTTACGCACCAGTTCGAACACTGAAGCTTTCTTT
CDR3: CASSLRTSSNTEAFF

size: -
J: TRBJ2-1
D: TRBD2
V: TRBV5-4
DNA: TGTGCCAGCAGCTTGAGGGGAGGGGTAGGTAGTGAGCAGTTCTTC
CDR3: CASSLRGGVGSEQFF

size: -
J: TRBJ1-1
D: -
V: TRBV4-3
DNA: TGCGCCAGCAGCCAAGGGCCGGGGTGGGGCACTGAAGCTTTCTTT
CDR3: CASSQGPGWGTEAFF

size: -
J: TRBJ1-6
D: TRBD1
V: TRBV27
DNA: TGTGCCAGCAGTCGGGACAGGGGTAATTCACCCCTCCACTTT
CDR3: CASSRDRGNSPLHF

size: few
J: TRBJ1-2
D: TRBD1
V: TRBV7-9
DNA: TGTGCCAGCAGTAATCCGGACAGGAACTATAGTCCTAACTATGGCTACACCTTC
CDR3: CASSNPDRNYSPNYGYTF

size: -
J: TRBJ1-4
D: -
V: TRBV6-5
DNA: TGTGCCAGCAGTTACTCGGGGGGCGCGGGAGAAAAACTGTTTTTT
CDR3: CASSYSGGAGEKLFF

size: -
J: TRBJ2-1
D: -
V: TRBV5-6
DNA: TGTGCCAGCAGCTTGTTGGACCTACAAAGTGAGCAGTTCTTC
CDR3: CASSLLDLQSEQFF

size: -
J: TRBJ2-7
D: TRBD2
V: TRBV14
DNA: TGTGCCAGCAGCCTGAATAGCGGGGGGGCCTACGAGCAGTACTTC
CDR3: CASSLNSGGAYEQYF

size: once
J: TRBJ2-7
D: TRBD2
V: TRBV14
DNA: TGTGCCAGCAGCCAAGGGGGGGGTGTCTACGAGCAGTACTTC
CDR3: CASSQGGGVYEQYF

size: -
J: TRBJ2-7
D: TRBD1
V: TRBV6-5
DNA: TGTGCCAGCAGTTACGAGCAGGGGCAGGGGGCGTACGAGCAGTACTTC
CDR3: CASSYEQGQGAYEQYF

size: few
J: TRBJ2-5
D: TRBD2
V: TRBV2
DNA: TGTGCCAGCAGTGAAGGACTAGCGGGGAAGCAAGAGACCCAGTACTTC
CDR3: CASSEGLAGKQETQYF

size: -
J: TRBJ1-5
D: -
V: TRBV19
DNA: TGTGCCAGTAGTACAACAGGGACTCTCAATCAGCCCCAGCATTTT
CDR3: CASSTTGTLNQPQHF

size: -
J: TRBJ1-1
D: -
V: TRBV7-9
DNA: TGTGCCAGCAGCAGATACAGGGAGAACACTGAAGCTTTCTTT
CDR3: CASSRYRENTEAFF

size: -
J: TRBJ2-7
D: -
V: TRBV5-1
DNA: TGCGCCAGCAGCCCGCGGGACGATCGACAAGGGCAGCACTTC
CDR3: CASSPRDDRQGQHF

size: -
J: TRBJ2-3
D: TRBD2
V: TRBV11-2
DNA: TGTGCCAGCAGCGACGGGACTAGCGGGGGGGCGAGGGATACGCAGTATTTT
CDR3: CASSDGTSGGARDTQYF

size: -
J: TRBJ2-5
D: -
V: TRBV10-1
DNA: TGCGCCAGCAGTGAGGGCGGCACAGAGCTCCAAGAGACCCAGTACTTC
CDR3: CASSEGGTELQETQYF

size: -
J: TRBJ1-2
D: -
V: TRBV19
DNA: TGTGCCAGTATTCGTTCCCCCGGCCTGAACTATGGCTACACCTTC
CDR3: CASIRSPGLNYGYTF

size: -
J: TRBJ2-2
D: -
V: TRBV18
DNA: TGTGCCAGCTCACCTCTAATGGGACTCACCGGGGAGCTGTTTTTT
CDR3: CASSPLMGLTGELFF

size: -
J: TRBJ1-5
D: TRBD1
V: TRBV5-6
DNA: TGTGCCAGCAGCCACGGGACAGGGAAGCAGCCCCAGCATTTT
CDR3: CASSHGTGKQPQHF

size: -
J: TRBJ2-7
D: TRBD1
V: TRBV5-1
DNA: TGCGCCAGCAGCTTGTGGGACAGCTCCTACGAGCAGTACTTC
CDR3: CASSLWDSSYEQYF

size: -
J: TRBJ1-1
D: -
V: TRBV30
DNA: TGTGCCTGGAGTGCCCAGACAGAACCTTTCTTT
CDR3: CAWSAQTEPFF

size: -
J: TRBJ2-2
D: -
V: TRBV5-4
DNA: TGTGCCAGCAGCCGCCAGGCGGATAACACCGGGGAGCTGTTTTTT
CDR3: CASSRQADNTGELFF

size: -
J: TRBJ2-5
D: TRBD1
V: TRBV19
DNA: TGTGCCAGTACACCGGACAGGGGAGAGACCCAGTACTTC
CDR3: CASTPDRGETQYF

size: -
J: TRBJ1-2
D: TRBD1
V: TRBV7-9
DNA: TGTGCCAGCAGCACCCCCGGGACAGGGATCTATGGCTACACCTTC
CDR3: CASSTPGTGIYGYTF

size: -
J: TRBJ2-2
D: -
V: TRBV3-1/TRBV3-2
DNA: TGTGCCAGCAGCCAAAAGGGGGGGGCCCGGGAGCTGTTTTTT
CDR3: CASSQKGGARELFF

size: -
J: TRBJ1-6
D: -
V: TRBV12-3/TRBV12-4
DNA: TGTGCCAGCAGCACGGAGAGGGATTCACCCCTCCACTTT
CDR3: CASSTERDSPLHF

size: few
J: TRBJ1-1
D: -
V: TRBV7-2
DNA: TGTGCCAGCAGCCTAAGCGGAGGGGTAAGCACTGAAGCTTTCTTT
CDR3: CASSLSGGVSTEAFF

size: -
J: TRBJ2-5
D: -
V: TRBV24-1
DNA: TGTGCCACCAGTGCCCAATTTGGACAGGGAGGGGAGACCCAGTACTTC
CDR3: CATSAQFGQGGETQYF

size: -
J: TRBJ2-7
D: -
V: TRBV18
DNA: TGTGCCAGCTCACTCGGCTACGAGCAGTACTTC
CDR3: CASSLGYEQYF

size: few
J: TRBJ2-3
D: TRBD2
V: TRBV11-3
DNA: TGTGCCAGCAGGAGAATAACTAGCGGGGGGGCAGAAGGTACGCAGTATTTT
CDR3: CASRRITSGGAEGTQYF

size: -
J: TRBJ1-6
D: -
V: TRBV11-2
DNA: TGTGCCAGCAGCTTAGATCGCACCTATAATTCACCCCTCCACTTT
CDR3: CASSLDRTYNSPLHF

size: once
J: TRBJ2-1
D: TRBD2
V: TRBV5-6
DNA: TGTGCCAGCAGCATTATTCTAGCGGGGGCGACCCAGCAGTTCTTC
CDR3: CASSIILAGATQQFF

size: -
J: TRBJ2-4
D: TRBD2
V: TRBV11-1
DNA: TGTGCCAGCAGCTTAAGGACTAGCGGGGTTAAAAACATTCAGTACTTC
CDR3: CASSLRTSGVKNIQYF

size: -
J: TRBJ2-7
D: -
V: TRBV5-1
DNA: TGCGCCAGCAGCTTGGCCTACAGCCAATCCTACGAGCAGTACTTC
CDR3: CASSLAYSQSYEQYF

size: -
J: TRBJ1-5
D: -
V: TRBV5-3
DNA: TGTGCCAGGCGGAGGTTAGGTCAGCCCCAGCATTTT
CDR3: CARRRLGQPQHF

size: -
J: TRBJ2-7
D: TRBD1
V: TRBV7-2
DNA: TGTGCCAGCAGCCCCTTGGGACAGGGGGCGAGGCGGGCCTACTTC
CDR3: CASSPLGQGARRAYF

size: -
J: TRBJ1-5
D: -
V: TRBV12-3/TRBV12-4
DNA: TGTGCCAGCAGTTTAAGGGGGTCAGGGATTTGGCATTTT
CDR3: CASSLRGSGIWHF

size: -
J: TRBJ1-3
D: -
V: TRBV10-1
DNA: TGCGCCAGCAGTCCCGGGTCAGGCTCTGGAAACACCATATATTTT
CDR3: CASSPGSGSGNTIYF

size: once
J: TRBJ2-4
D: -
V: TRBV7-3
DNA: TGTGCCAGCAGCTTCCTCGGGGGGCGCGATAACATTCAGTACTTC
CDR3: CASSFLGGRDNIQYF

size: -
J: TRBJ1-2
D: -
V: TRBV2
DNA: TGTGCCAGCAGCCCTACCTCTATAATGACTGGCTACACCTTC
CDR3: CASSPTSIMTGYTF

size: few
J: TRBJ2-5
D: -
V: TRBV15
DNA: TGTGCCACCAGCAGAGGGAGCCTAGTCCAAGAGACCCAGTACTTC
CDR3: CATSRGSLVQETQYF